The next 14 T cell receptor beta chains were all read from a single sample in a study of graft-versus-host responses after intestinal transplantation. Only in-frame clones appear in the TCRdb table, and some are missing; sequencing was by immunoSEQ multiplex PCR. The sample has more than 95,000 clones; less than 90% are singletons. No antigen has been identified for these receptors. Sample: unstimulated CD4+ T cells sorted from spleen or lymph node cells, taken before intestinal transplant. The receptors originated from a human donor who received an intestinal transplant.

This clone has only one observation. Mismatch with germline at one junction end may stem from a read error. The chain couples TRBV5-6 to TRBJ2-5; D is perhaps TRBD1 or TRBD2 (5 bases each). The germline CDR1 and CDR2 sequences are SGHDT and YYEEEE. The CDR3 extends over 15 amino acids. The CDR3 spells CASSLVRGYQEAQYF. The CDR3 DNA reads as TGTGCCAGCAGCTTGGTGAGGGGTTACCAAGAGGCCCAGTACTTC.

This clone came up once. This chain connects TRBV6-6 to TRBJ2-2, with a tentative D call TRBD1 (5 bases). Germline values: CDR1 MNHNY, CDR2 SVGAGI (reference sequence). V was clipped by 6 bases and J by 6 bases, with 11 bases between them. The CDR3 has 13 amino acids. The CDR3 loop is CASRDRTPGELFF. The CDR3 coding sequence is TGTGCCAGCAGAGACAGAACCCCCGGGGAGCTGTTTTTT.

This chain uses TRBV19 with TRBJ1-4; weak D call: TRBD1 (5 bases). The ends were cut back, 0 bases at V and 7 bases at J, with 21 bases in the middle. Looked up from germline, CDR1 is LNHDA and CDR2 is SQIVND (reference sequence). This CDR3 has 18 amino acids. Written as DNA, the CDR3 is TGTGCCAGTAGTATAGATGGCGGATACTTGGGGCGCGGTGAAAAACTGTTTTTT. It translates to CASSIDGGYLGRGEKLFF. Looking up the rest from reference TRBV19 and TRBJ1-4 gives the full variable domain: DGGITQSPKYLFRKEGQNVTLSCEQNLNHDAMYWYRQDPGQGLRLIYYSQIVNDFQKGDIAEGYSVSREKKESFPLTVTSAQKNPTAFYLCASSIDGGYLGRGEKLFFGSGTQLSVL.

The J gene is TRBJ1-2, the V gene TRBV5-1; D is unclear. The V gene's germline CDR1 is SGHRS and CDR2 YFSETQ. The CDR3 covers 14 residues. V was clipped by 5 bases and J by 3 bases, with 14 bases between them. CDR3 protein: CASSQGPQDYGYTF. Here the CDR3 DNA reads TGCGCCAGCAGTCAAGGGCCCCAAGACTATGGCTACACCTTC.

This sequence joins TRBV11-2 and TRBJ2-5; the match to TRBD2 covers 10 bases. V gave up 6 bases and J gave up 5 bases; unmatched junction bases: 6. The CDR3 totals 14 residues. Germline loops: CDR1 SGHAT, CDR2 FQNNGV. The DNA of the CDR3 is TGTGCCAGCAGATCCGGGACTAGCGCGGAGACCCAGTACTTC. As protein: CASRSGTSAETQYF.

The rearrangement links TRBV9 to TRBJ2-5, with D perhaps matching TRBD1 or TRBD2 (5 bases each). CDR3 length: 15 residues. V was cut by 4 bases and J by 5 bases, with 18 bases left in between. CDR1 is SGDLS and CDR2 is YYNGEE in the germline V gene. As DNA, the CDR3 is TGTGCCAGCAGCCCCGGGACCTCCCGTTCGGAGACCCAGTACTTC. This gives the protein CASSPGTSRSETQYF.

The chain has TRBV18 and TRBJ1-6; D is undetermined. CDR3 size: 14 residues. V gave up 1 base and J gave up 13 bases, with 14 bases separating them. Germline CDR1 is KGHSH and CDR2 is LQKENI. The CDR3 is CASSPRTPLGPLHF. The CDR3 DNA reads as TGTGCCAGCTCACCACGCACTCCCTTGGGGCCCCTCCACTTT.

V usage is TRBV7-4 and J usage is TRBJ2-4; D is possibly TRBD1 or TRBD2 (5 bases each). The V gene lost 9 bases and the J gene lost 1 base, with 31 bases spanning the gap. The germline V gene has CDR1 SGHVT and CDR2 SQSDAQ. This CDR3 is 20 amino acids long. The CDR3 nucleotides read TGTGCCAGTCCCTGTACGGGCCCGATGACGGGGCGTAAGGCCAAAAACATTCAGTACTTC. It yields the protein CASPCTGPMTGRKAKNIQYF.

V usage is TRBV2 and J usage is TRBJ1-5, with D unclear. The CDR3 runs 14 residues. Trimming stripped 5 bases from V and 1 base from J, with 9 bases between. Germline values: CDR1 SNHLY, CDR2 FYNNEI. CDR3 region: CASSFGLSNQPQHF. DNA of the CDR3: TGTGCCAGCAGTTTCGGACTGAGCAATCAGCCCCAGCATTTT.

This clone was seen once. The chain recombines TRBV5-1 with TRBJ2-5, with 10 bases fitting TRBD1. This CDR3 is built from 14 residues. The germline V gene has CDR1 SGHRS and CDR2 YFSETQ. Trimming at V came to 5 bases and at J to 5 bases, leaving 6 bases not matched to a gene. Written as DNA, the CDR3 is TGCGCCAGCAGGGGGACAGGGGTCGTGGAGACCCAGTACTTC. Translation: CASRGTGVVETQYF.

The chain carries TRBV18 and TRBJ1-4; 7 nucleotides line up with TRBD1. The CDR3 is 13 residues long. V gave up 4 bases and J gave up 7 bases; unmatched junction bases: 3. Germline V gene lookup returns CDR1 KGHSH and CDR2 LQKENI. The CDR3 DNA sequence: TGTGCCAGCTCACTCCCAGGGGGTGAAAAACTGTTTTTT. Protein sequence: CASSLPGGEKLFF.

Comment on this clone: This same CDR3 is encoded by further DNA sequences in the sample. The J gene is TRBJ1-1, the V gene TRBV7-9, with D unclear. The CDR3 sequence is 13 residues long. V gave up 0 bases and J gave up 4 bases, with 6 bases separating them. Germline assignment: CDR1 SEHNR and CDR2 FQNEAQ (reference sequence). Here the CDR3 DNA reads TGTGCCAGCAGCTTAGCTGGCGTCACTGAAGCTTTCTTT. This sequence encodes CASSLAGVTEAFF.

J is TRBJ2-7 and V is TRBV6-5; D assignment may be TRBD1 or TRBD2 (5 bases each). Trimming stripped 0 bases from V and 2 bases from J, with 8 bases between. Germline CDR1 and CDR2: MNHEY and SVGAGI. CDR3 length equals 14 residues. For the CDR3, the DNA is TGTGCCAGCAGTTACTCGGGGGTCACCTACGAGCAGTACTTC. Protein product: CASSYSGVTYEQYF.

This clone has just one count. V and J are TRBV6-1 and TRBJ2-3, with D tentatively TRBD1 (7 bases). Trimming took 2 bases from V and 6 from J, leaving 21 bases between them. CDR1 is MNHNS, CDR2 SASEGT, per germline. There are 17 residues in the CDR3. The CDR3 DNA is TGTGCCAGCAGTGAAAGGGGGCTTGGCGGGGTTCTCGATACGCAGTATTTT. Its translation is CASSERGLGGVLDTQYF.